These T cell receptor beta chains were read from a single sample in a study of human T cells and chemical hapten exposure. TCRdb ran MiXCR on the RACE reads and lists one entry per CDR3 protein. Among just under 350,000 distinct CDR3 sequences listed, approximately 6.3% were seen once. Source: whole blood, taken in connection with sensitization to the hapten diphenylcyclopropenone (DPC). Source of these receptors: a woman aged 18-30 years with alopecia areata. Some clones in this sample may be carry-over from other donors' samples. CDR3s include the opening cysteine and the closing phenylalanine or tryptophan. A D gene is named only where the DNA matches it firmly. Clone size is shown for a subset of rows, as once, few, many or a class of expanded clone.

. TRBJ1-1 TRBV20-1 . CSASSGFVTEAFF TGCAGTGCTAGTAGCGGATTTGTCACTGAAGCTTTCTTT
. TRBJ2-7 TRBV6-1 . CASSEQTYEQYF TGTGCCAGCAGTGAACAGACCTACGAGCAGTACTTC
. TRBJ2-3 TRBV7-9 . CASRPEENTQYF TGTGCCAGCAGGCCCGAAGAGAATACGCAGTATTTT
. TRBJ1-2 TRBV2 many CASSRADRVLSHGYTF TGTGCCAGCAGCCGAGCTGACCGGGTCCTATCGCATGGCTACACCTTC
TRBD1 TRBJ1-2 TRBV4-3 . CASSQEVQGPLLSYTF TGCGCCAGCAGCCAAGAGGTACAGGGGCCTTTGCTGAGCTACACCTTC
. TRBJ2-5 TRBV6-2/TRBV6-3 many CASRPSYRQGTQYF TGTGCCAGCAGGCCCTCATACAGGCAAGGGACCCAGTACTTC
TRBD2 TRBJ2-1 TRBV28 many CASSPLSPSGGYNEQFF TGTGCCAGCAGTCCCCTCTCCCCTAGCGGGGGTTACAATGAGCAGTTCTTC
. TRBJ1-2 TRBV19 few CASSKTSVTYGYTF TGTGCCAGTAGTAAGACATCAGTCACCTATGGCTACACCTTC
TRBD1 TRBJ1-2 TRBV7-9 few CASSLEGANNYGYTF TGTGCCAGCAGCTTGGAGGGGGCGAACAACTATGGCTACACCTTC
. TRBJ1-2 TRBV18 . CASSPPNRDRDGYTF TGTGCCAGCTCACCACCTAACAGGGATCGAGATGGCTACACCTTC
. TRBJ1-5 TRBV6-2/TRBV6-3 many CASSYSASNQPQHF TGTGCCAGCAGTTACTCAGCTAGCAATCAGCCCCAGCATTTT
. TRBJ2-2 TRBV2 few CASSADPTNTGELFF TGTGCCAGCAGTGCAGACCCTACGAACACCGGGGAGCTGTTTTTT
. TRBJ2-1 TRBV7-3 few CASSPTGRGPSSYNEQFF TGTGCCAGCAGCCCTACCGGGCGGGGGCCCAGCTCCTACAATGAGCAGTTCTTC
. TRBJ1-6 TRBV24-1 . CATSDRNSPLHF TGTGCCACCAGTGACAGGAATTCACCCCTCCACTTT
. TRBJ2-7 TRBV25-1 few CASSEGATYEQYF TGTGCCAGCAGTGAGGGAGCTACATACGAGCAGTACTTC
. TRBJ2-7 TRBV5-1 . CASSSSTGGYEQYF TGCGCCAGCAGCTCCTCGACCGGGGGCTACGAGCAGTACTTC
. TRBJ2-3 TRBV20-1 few CSARDTLTDTQYF TGCAGTGCCCGGGACACCCTCACAGATACGCAGTATTTT
. TRBJ2-1 TRBV5-4 . CASSRRVAGNNEQFF TGTGCCAGCAGCCGGAGAGTCGCGGGGAACAATGAGCAGTTCTTC
. TRBJ2-1 TRBV3-1 many CASSQGGISYNEQFF TGTGCCAGCAGCCAGGGCGGGATCTCATACAATGAGCAGTTCTTC
. TRBJ2-7 TRBV23-1 . CASSQSIRGTLSSYEQYF TGCGCCAGCAGTCAATCGATCCGGGGGACTCTAAGCTCCTACGAGCAGTACTTC
TRBD2 TRBJ2-1 TRBV20-1 few CSARGGNNEQFF TGCAGTGCTAGGGGGGGGAACAATGAGCAGTTCTTC
. TRBJ1-2 TRBV5-5 . CASSFINYGYTF TGTGCCAGCAGCTTTATCAACTATGGCTACACCTTC
TRBD1 TRBJ1-5 TRBV20-1 . CSALTGNSNQPQHF TGCAGTGCCTTGACAGGGAATAGCAATCAGCCCCAGCATTTT
. TRBJ2-3 TRBV3-1 few CASSQEESYPQYF TGTGCCAGCAGCCAAGAAGAAAGTTATCCGCAGTATTTT
TRBD1 TRBJ1-5 TRBV3-1 few CASSQETGGEGHQPQHF TGTGCCAGCAGCCAAGAGACAGGGGGAGAAGGGCATCAGCCCCAGCATTTT
. TRBJ2-3 TRBV28 many CASSPGTRTDTQYF TGTGCCAGCAGTCCCGGGACACGCACAGATACGCAGTATTTT
. TRBJ1-2 TRBV14 . CASSQDLQDFYGYTF TGTGCCAGCAGCCAAGATCTTCAGGACTTCTATGGCTACACCTTC
. TRBJ2-3 TRBV25-1 many CASSEELGPDTDTQYF TGTGCCAGCAGTGAGGAACTCGGGCCCGACACAGATACGCAGTATTTT
. TRBJ2-3 TRBV6-1 many CASSDYISSDTQYF TGTGCCAGCAGTGACTACATCTCTAGCGATACGCAGTATTTT
. TRBJ1-1 TRBV27 . CASSFGSMGSEAFF TGTGCCAGCAGTTTCGGGTCGATGGGTTCTGAAGCTTTCTTT
TRBD2 TRBJ2-3 TRBV12-3/TRBV12-4 few CASSSPRGLAGATDTQYF TGTGCCAGCAGTTCCCCCCGTGGGCTAGCGGGGGCGACAGATACGCAGTATTTT
TRBD2 TRBJ2-1 TRBV11-1 few CASSFVLAGVYNEQFF TGTGCCAGCAGCTTCGTACTAGCGGGGGTATACAATGAGCAGTTCTTC
. TRBJ1-4 TRBV6-5 . CASTKWGSPNEKLFF TGTGCCAGCACCAAGTGGGGGTCCCCTAATGAAAAACTGTTTTTT
TRBD1 TRBJ2-7 TRBV6-2/TRBV6-3 . CASRPGTGVYEQYF TGTGCCAGCAGACCCGGGACAGGGGTTTACGAGCAGTACTTC
. TRBJ2-2 TRBV7-2 . CASRWRTGELFF TGTGCCAGCAGATGGCGGACCGGGGAGCTGTTTTTT
. TRBJ2-7 TRBV2 . CASNSGTPYEQYF TGTGCCAGCAATAGCGGTACGCCCTACGAGCAGTACTTC
. TRBJ1-5 TRBV20-1 few CSASEVNQPQHF TGCAGTGCTAGCGAAGTCAATCAGCCCCAGCATTTT
. TRBJ1-5 TRBV4-3 . CASSQEQGIGQPQHF TGCGCCAGCAGCCAAGAGCAGGGGATCGGTCAGCCCCAGCATTTT
. TRBJ2-1 TRBV12-3/TRBV12-4 . CASSLVTYEQFF TGTGCCAGCAGTTTAGTCACCTATGAGCAGTTCTTC
. TRBJ1-1 TRBV14 . CASSRQWGDTEAFF TGTGCCAGCAGCCGTCAATGGGGGGACACTGAAGCTTTCTTT
TRBD1 TRBJ2-7 TRBV19 . CATAKEGQAPYEQYF TGTGCCACCGCGAAGGAGGGACAGGCTCCCTACGAGCAGTACTTC
TRBD1 TRBJ1-5 TRBV6-5 few CASSTGGPDQPQHF TGTGCCAGCAGCACAGGGGGCCCCGACCAGCCCCAGCATTTT
TRBD2 TRBJ2-5 TRBV5-1 many CASSLLAGAQETQYF TGCGCCAGCAGCTTGCTAGCGGGGGCCCAAGAGACCCAGTACTTC
. TRBJ2-3 TRBV6-5 many CASGVSLSTDTQYF TGTGCCAGCGGGGTTAGCCTTAGCACAGATACGCAGTATTTT
. TRBJ2-2 TRBV5-1 many CASSPSSTGELFF TGCGCCAGCAGCCCCTCCTCGACCGGGGAGCTGTTTTTT
. TRBJ2-1 TRBV7-6 few CASGTINNEQFF TGTGCAAGCGGGACAATAAACAATGAGCAGTTCTTC